Listed here are 12 T cell receptor beta chains from one sample, sequenced in a study of blood T cell repertoires in COVID-19. Method: immunoSEQ multiplex PCR; TCRdb's copy keeps in-frame clones and lacks some. The table includes approximately 150,000 clones, 85% to 90% detected once. The sequenced sample was peripheral blood. Every receptor here comes from a woman aged 55-70 years with acute or convalescent COVID-19.

The V and J genes are TRBV6-6 and TRBJ2-7; 7 bases fit TRBD2. CDR1 is MNHNY, CDR2 SVGAGI, per germline (reference sequence). V shed 0 bases and J 5 bases; nucleotides not matched to a gene: 4. The CDR3 spans 14 residues. This chain's CDR3 is CASSYSGGPDEQYF. The CDR3 DNA follows: TGTGCCAGCAGTTACTCGGGAGGGCCTGACGAGCAGTACTTC.

The rearrangement uses TRBV5-1 and TRBJ1-5, with 8 bases aligning to TRBD1. Germline CDR1 is SGHRS and CDR2 is YFSETQ. V shed 4 bases, J shed 4 bases, and the junction held 10 bases outside the gene matches. The CDR3 spans 16 residues. CDR3 residues: CASSPEGQGRNQPQHF. The CDR3 coding sequence is TGCGCCAGCAGCCCAGAAGGACAGGGAAGGAATCAGCCCCAGCATTTT.

The V gene is TRBV4-1, the J gene TRBJ1-1; 10 bases match TRBD1. The V gene's germline CDR1 is MGHRA and CDR2 YSYEKL. This CDR3 has 15 amino acids. Losses at the gene ends were 4 bases for V and 2 bases for J; bases not matched to a gene: 4. The CDR3, as DNA: TGCGCCAGCAGCCTGCGGACAGGGGGTAACACTGAAGCTTTCTTT. Its protein is CASSLRTGGNTEAFF.

The chain recombines TRBV27 with TRBJ1-2; TRBD1 aligns across 10 bases. This CDR3 spans 14 amino acids. Trimming cost V 4 bases and J 2 bases; bases outside gene matches: 1. Germline assignment: CDR1 MNHEY and CDR2 SMNVEV (reference sequence). The CDR3 region is CASSSGQGNYGYTF. As DNA, the CDR3 is TGTGCCAGCAGTTCGGGACAGGGGAACTATGGCTACACCTTC.

The CDR3 sequence is CASSQIGQAFSGNTIYF. The DNA for the CDR3 is TGCGCCAGCAGCCAAATCGGACAGGCGTTCTCTGGAAACACCATATATTTT. The chain uses TRBV4-1 and TRBJ1-3, with 7 bases lining up with TRBD1. Germline V CDR1 and CDR2: MGHRA, YSYEKL. V was clipped by 2 bases and J by 0 bases; unmatched bases: 7. This CDR3 region has 17 residues.

V gene TRBV5-1 combines with J gene TRBJ2-7; TRBD1 agrees at 9 bases. The J segment lost 3 bases and the V segment lost 4 bases, leaving 5 bases of the junction unmatched. CDR1 SGHRS and CDR2 YFSETQ come from the germline V gene. This CDR3 is 14 amino acids long. The CDR3: CASSRTGVIYEQYF. The CDR3 bases are TGCGCCAGCAGCCGGACAGGGGTGATCTACGAGCAGTACTTC. The entire variable domain, with the rest obtained from reference TRBV5-1 and TRBJ2-7, is as follows: KAGVTQTPRYLIKTRGQQVTLSCSPISGHRSVSWYQQTPGQGLQFLFEYFSETQRNKGNFPGRFSGRQFSNSRSEMNVSTLELGDSALYLCASSRTGVIYEQYFGPGTRLTVT.

This chain links TRBV11-2 with TRBJ1-3; the D is unclear. The CDR3 has 11 amino acids. Germline V gives CDR1 SGHAT, CDR2 FQNNGV. Trimming took 5 bases from V and 6 from J, leaving 5 bases between them. The CDR3 coding sequence is TGTGCCAGCAGCCGGGTAAACACCATATATTTT. It specifies CASSRVNTIYF.

The chain links TRBV4-3 to TRBJ2-3; the match to TRBD1 covers 7 bases. This CDR3 spans 14 amino acids. After removal of 1 base from V and 7 bases from J, the junction contained 5 bases not matched to a gene. Per germline, CDR1 LGHNA and CDR2 YSLEER. The CDR3, as DNA: TGCGCCAGCAGCCAAGGTGACAGGGAACATACGCAGTATTTT. It specifies CASSQGDREHTQYF.

J is TRBJ2-2 and V is TRBV2; 7 bases fit TRBD2. Germline values: CDR1 SNHLY, CDR2 FYNNEI. CDR3 length: 15 amino acids. The trim removed 6 bases at V and 3 bases at J, leaving 7 bases unmatched. DNA for the CDR3: TGTGCCAGCAGCATCGGGGGGAGAGACACCGGGGAGCTGTTTTTT. Translating it yields CASSIGGRDTGELFF.

The rearrangement joins TRBV5-4 to TRBJ1-1, with 10 bases matching TRBD1. CDR3 length equals 15 residues. The ends lost 2 bases at V and 6 bases at J; junction bases unmatched: 7. Germline CDR1 is SGHNT and CDR2 is YYREEE (reference sequence). The CDR3: CASSFRDRGDSEAFF. The CDR3 DNA reads TGTGCCAGCAGCTTTCGGGACAGGGGCGATTCTGAAGCTTTCTTT.

This clone was counted once. The gene calls are TRBV28 and TRBJ1-3; 9 nucleotides line up with TRBD1. Germline CDR1 is MDHEN and CDR2 is SYDVKM. The V gene end was trimmed by 4 bases and the J gene end by 1 base; junction bases not matched to a gene: 5. The CDR3 sequence is 16 residues long. The CDR3 region is CASSSNDRGSGNTIYF. The CDR3 nucleotides read TGTGCCAGCAGTTCGAATGACAGGGGGTCTGGAAACACCATATATTTT.

The chain is built from TRBV5-5 and TRBJ2-4; the match to TRBD2 covers 11 bases. The CDR3 is made up of 16 amino acids. V was pared by 2 bases and J by 6 bases, with 7 bases of the junction left unmatched. Germline CDR1 and CDR2: SGHKS and YYEKEE (reference sequence). The CDR3 DNA is TGTGCCAGCAGCTTAACTAGCGGGGGTACTCTAAACATTCAGTACTTC. This encodes CASSLTSGGTLNIQYF. Supplemented by reference TRBV5-5 and TRBJ2-4, the full variable domain reads DAGVTQSPTHLIKTRGQQVTLRCSPISGHKSVSWYQQVLGQGPQFIFQYYEKEERGRGNFPDRFSARQFPNYSSELNVNALLLGDSALYLCASSLTSGGTLNIQYFGAGTRLSVL.